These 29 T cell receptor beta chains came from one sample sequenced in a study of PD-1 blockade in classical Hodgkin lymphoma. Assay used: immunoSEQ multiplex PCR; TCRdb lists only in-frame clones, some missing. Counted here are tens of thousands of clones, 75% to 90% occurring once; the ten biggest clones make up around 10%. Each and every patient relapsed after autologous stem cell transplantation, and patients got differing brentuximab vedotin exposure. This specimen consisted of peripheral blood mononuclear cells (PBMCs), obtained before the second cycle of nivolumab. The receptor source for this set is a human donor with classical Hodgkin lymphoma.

CDR3 sequence (DNA): TGTGCCAGCAGCTCACAAGCCGGGGCCTTGAACACTGAAGCTTTCTTT. Encoded protein: CASSSQAGALNTEAFF. The chain joins TRBV4-2 to TRBJ1-1, with a possible D match to TRBD1 (5 bases). V was pared by 5 bases and J by 0 bases, with 16 bases between. The CDR3 consists of 16 residues. Germline V gene sequence: CDR1 LGHNA, CDR2 YNFKEQ.

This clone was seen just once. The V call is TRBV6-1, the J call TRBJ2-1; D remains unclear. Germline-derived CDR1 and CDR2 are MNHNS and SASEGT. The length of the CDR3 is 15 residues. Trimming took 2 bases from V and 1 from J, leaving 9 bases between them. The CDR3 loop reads CASSEPVMSYNEQFF. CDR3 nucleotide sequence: TGTGCCAGCAGTGAACCGGTAATGTCCTACAATGAGCAGTTCTTC.

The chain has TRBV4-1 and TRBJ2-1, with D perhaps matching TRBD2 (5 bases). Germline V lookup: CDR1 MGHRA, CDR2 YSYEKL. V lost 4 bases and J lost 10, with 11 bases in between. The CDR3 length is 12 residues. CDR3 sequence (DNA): TGCGCCAGCAGCCTCGTTGGGGAGGAGCAGTTCTTC. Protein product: CASSLVGEEQFF.

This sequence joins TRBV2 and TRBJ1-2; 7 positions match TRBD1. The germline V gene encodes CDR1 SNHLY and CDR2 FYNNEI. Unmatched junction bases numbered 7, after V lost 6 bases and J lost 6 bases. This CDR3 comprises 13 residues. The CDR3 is CASRTGPEDGYTF. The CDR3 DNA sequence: TGTGCCAGCAGGACAGGGCCGGAGGATGGCTACACCTTC.

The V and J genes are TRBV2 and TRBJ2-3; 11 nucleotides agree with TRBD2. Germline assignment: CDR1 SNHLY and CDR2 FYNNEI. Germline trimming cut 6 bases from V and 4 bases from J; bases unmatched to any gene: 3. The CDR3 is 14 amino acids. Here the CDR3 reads CASSLLAGADTQYF. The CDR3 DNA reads TGTGCCAGCAGCCTACTAGCGGGGGCAGATACGCAGTATTTT. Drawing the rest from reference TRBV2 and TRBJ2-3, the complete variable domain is EPEVTQTPSHQVTQMGQEVILRCVPISNHLYFYWYRQILGQKVEFLVSFYNNEISEKSEIFDDQFSVERPDGSNFTLKIRSTKLEDSAMYFCASSLLAGADTQYFGPGTRLTVL.

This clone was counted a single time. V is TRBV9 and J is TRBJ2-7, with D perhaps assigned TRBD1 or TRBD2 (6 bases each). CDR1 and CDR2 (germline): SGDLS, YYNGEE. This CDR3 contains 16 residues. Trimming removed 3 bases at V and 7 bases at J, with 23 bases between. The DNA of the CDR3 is TGTGCCAGCAGCGCGCGAACTAACAGGGAGGTGGTTGAGCAGTACTTC. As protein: CASSARTNREVVEQYF. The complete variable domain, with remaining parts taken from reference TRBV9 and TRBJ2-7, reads DSGVTQTPKHLITATGQRVTLRCSPRSGDLSVYWYQQSLDQGLQFLIQYYNGEERAKGNILERFSAQQFPDLHSELNLSSLELGDSALYFCASSARTNREVVEQYFGPGTRLTVT.

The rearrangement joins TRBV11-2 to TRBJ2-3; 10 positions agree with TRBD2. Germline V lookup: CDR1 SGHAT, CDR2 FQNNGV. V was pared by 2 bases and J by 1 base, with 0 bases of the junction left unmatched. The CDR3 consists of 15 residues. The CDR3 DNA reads TGTGCCAGCAGCTTACTAGCGGGGGGCACAGATACGCAGTATTTT. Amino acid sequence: CASSLLAGGTDTQYF.

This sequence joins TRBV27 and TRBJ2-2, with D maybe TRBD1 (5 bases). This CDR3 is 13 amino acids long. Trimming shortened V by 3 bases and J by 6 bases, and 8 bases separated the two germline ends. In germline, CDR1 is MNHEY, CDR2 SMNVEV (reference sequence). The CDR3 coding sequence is TGTGCCAGCAGTTTCACAGGCCCCGGGGAGCTGTTTTTT. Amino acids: CASSFTGPGELFF.

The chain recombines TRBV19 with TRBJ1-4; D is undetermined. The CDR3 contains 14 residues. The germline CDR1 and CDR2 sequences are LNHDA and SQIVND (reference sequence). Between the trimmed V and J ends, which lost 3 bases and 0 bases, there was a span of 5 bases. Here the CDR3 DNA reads TGTGCCAGTAGTATCACAGCAACTAATGAAAAACTGTTTTTT. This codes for CASSITATNEKLFF.

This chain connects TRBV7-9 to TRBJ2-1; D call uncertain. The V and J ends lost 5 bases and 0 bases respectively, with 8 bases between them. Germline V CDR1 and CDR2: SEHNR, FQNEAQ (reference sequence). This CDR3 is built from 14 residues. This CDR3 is CASSPVSSYNEQFF. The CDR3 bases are TGTGCCAGCAGCCCCGTTAGCTCCTACAATGAGCAGTTCTTC.

The CDR3 region has the DNA TGCGCCAGCAGCCCCGTCCAGGCCGATATCTACGAGCAGTACTTC. Translated: CASSPVQADIYEQYF. This rearrangement joins TRBV4-1 to TRBJ2-7; the D is unclear. The CDR3 spans 15 residues. Per the germline V gene, CDR1 is MGHRA and CDR2 is YSYEKL. Trimming removed 4 bases from V and 3 bases from J, with 16 bases in between.

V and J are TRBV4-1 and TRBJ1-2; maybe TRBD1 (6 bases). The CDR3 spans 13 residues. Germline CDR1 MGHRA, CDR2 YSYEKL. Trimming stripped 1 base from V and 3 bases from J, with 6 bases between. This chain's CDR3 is CASSQAGDYGYTF. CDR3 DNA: TGCGCCAGCAGCCAAGCAGGGGACTATGGCTACACCTTC.

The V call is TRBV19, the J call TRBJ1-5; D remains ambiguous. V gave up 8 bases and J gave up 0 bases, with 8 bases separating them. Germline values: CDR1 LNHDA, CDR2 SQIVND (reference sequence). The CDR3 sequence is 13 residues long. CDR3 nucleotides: TGTGCCAGTCTCGGTCTTAGCAATCAGCCCCAGCATTTT. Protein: CASLGLSNQPQHF.

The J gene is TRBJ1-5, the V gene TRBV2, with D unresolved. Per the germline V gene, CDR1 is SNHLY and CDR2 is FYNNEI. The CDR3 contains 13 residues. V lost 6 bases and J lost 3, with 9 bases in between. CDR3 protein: CASRAGPNQPQHF. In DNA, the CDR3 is TGTGCCAGCAGAGCAGGTCCCAATCAGCCCCAGCATTTT.

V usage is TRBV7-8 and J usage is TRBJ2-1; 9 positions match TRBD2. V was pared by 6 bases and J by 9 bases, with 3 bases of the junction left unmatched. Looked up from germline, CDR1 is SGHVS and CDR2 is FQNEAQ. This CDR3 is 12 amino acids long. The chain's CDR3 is CASRRTSVEQFF. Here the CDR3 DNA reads TGTGCCAGCAGAAGGACTAGCGTTGAGCAGTTCTTC.

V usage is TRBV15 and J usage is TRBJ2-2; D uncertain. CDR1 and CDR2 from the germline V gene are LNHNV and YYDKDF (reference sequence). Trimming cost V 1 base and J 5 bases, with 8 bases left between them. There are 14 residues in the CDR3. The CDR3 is CATSRVLETGELFF. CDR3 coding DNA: TGTGCCACCAGCAGAGTCTTGGAAACCGGGGAGCTGTTTTTT.

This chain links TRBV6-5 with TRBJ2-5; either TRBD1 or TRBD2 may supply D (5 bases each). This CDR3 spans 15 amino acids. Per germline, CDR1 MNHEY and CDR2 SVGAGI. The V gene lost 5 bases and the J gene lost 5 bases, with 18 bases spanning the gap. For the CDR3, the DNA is TGTGCCAGCAGTAAATCGTTCAGGGACGGTGAGACCCAGTACTTC. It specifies CASSKSFRDGETQYF.

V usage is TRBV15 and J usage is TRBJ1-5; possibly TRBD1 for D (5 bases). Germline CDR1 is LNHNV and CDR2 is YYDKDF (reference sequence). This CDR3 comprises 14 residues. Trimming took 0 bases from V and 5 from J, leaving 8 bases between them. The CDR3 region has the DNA TGTGCCACCAGCAGAGAAGGGACGTATCAGCCCCAGCATTTT. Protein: CATSREGTYQPQHF.

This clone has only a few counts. The CDR3 here is CASSKGGQETQYF. For the CDR3, the DNA is TGTGCCAGCAGCAAAGGGGGGCAAGAGACCCAGTACTTC. The chain combines TRBV21-1 with TRBJ2-5. TRBV21-1 is flagged as a pseudogene. This CDR3 is built from 13 residues.

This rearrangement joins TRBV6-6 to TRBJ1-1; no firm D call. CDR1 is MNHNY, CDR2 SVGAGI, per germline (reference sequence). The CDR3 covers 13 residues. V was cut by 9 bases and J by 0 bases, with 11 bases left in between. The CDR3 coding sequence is TGTGCCAGTCTACCGCAGATGAACACTGAAGCTTTCTTT. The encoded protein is CASLPQMNTEAFF.

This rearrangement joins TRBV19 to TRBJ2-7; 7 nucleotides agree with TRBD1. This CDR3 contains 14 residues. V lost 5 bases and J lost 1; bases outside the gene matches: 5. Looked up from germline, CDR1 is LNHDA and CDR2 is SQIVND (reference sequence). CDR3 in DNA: TGTGCCAGTAGTGCAGGGGGTCCATCCTACGAGCAGTACTTC. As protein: CASSAGGPSYEQYF.

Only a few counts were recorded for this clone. In nucleotides, the CDR3 is TGCAGCGTTGAAGATCACCCCAGGGCTGAAGCTTTCTTT. It specifies CSVEDHPRAEAFF. The chain couples TRBV29-1 to TRBJ1-1, with a tentative D call TRBD1 (5 bases). Germline CDR1 is SQVTM and CDR2 is ANQGSEA. V was trimmed by 0 bases and J by 6 bases, leaving 11 bases between them. This CDR3 comprises 13 residues. Drawing the rest from reference TRBV29-1 and TRBJ1-1, the complete variable domain is SAVISQKPSRDICQRGTSLTIQCQVDSQVTMMFWYRQQPGQSLTLIATANQGSEATYESGFVIDKFPISRPNLTFSTLTVSNMSPEDSSIYLCSVEDHPRAEAFFGQGTRLTVV.

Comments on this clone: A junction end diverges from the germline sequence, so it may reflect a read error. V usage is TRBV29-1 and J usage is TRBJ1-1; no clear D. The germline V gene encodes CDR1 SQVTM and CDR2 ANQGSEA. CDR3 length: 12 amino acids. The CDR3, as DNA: TGCAGCGTTGAGTGGACCAACAATGAAGCTTTCTTT. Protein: CSVEWTNNEAFF.

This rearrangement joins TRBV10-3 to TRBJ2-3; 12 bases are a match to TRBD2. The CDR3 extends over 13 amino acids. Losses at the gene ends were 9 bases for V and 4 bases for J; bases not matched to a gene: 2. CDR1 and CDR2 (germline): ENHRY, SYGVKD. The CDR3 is CAILAGGPDTQYF. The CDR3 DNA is TGTGCCATACTAGCGGGAGGCCCAGATACGCAGTATTTT.

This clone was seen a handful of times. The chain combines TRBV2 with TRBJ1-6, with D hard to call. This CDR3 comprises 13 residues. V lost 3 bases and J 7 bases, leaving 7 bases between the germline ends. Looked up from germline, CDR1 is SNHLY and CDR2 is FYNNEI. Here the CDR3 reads CASSEDRNSPLHF. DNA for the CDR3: TGTGCCAGCAGTGAGGATAGAAATTCACCCCTCCACTTT.

DNA for the CDR3: TGCGCCAGCAGCCAACCCCGGGGAGGGTTGACGCAGTATTTT. It yields the protein CASSQPRGGLTQYF. V is TRBV4-1 and J is TRBJ2-3; 7 bases are a match to TRBD2. After removal of 2 bases from V and 9 bases from J, the junction contained 8 bases not matched to a gene. This CDR3 has 14 amino acids. Per the germline V gene, CDR1 is MGHRA and CDR2 is YSYEKL.

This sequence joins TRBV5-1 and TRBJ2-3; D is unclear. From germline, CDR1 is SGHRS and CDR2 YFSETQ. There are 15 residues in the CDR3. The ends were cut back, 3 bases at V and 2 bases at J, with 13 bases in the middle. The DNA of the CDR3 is TGCGCCAGCAGCTCCTCCTTAGCAGACACAGATACGCAGTATTTT. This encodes CASSSSLADTDTQYF.

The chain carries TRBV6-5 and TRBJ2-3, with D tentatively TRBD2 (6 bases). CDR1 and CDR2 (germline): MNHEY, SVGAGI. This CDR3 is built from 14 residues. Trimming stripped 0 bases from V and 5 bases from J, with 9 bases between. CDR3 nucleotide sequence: TGTGCCAGCAGTTACTCCGGGGGTGGAGATACGCAGTATTTT. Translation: CASSYSGGGDTQYF.

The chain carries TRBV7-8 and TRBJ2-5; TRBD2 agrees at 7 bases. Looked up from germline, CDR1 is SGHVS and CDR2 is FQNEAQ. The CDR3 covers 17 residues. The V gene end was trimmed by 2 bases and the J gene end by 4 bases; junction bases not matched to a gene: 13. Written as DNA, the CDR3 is TGTGCCAGCAGCTTATTTTGGCAGGGACTAACTGGAGAGACCCAGTACTTC. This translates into CASSLFWQGLTGETQYF.